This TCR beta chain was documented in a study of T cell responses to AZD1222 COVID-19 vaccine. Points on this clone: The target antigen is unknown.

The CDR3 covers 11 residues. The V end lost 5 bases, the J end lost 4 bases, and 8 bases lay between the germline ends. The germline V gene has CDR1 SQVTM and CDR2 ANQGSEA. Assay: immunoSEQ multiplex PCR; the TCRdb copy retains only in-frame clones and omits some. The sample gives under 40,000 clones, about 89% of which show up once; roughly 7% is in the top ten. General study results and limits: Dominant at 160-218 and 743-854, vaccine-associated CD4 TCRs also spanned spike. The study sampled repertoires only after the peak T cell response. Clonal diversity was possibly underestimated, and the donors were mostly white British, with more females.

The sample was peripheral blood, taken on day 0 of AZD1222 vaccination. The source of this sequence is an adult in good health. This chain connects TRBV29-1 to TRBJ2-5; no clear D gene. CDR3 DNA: TGCAGCGTTAGTCAGAGAGAGACCCAGTACTTC. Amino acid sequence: CSVSQRETQYF.